The 5 T cell receptor beta chains presented below share a single source sample, sequenced in a study of CD8+CD57+ T cells in acquired aplastic anemia. Patients who underwent sequencing had shown CD8+CD57+ cell expansion by flow cytometry. Profiles of TCR beta VDJ and CDR3 were generated from a genomic DNA template. TCRdb re-called the reads through MiXCR, storing one row per CDR3 protein. This table has around 180,000 distinct CDR3 sequences, 48% appearing once. Sequencing was carried out using sorted CD4+, CD8+, or CD8+CD57+ T cells (not recorded which) from PBMCs. These receptors all come from a human donor with aplastic anemia.

This clonotype was seen a handful of times. The CDR3 nucleotides are TGTGCCAGCAGCCACAGGGAGCGAAAACTGTTTTTT. Translation: CASSHRERKLFF. The rearrangement joins TRBV3-1 to TRBJ1-4; perhaps TRBD1 as D (5 bases). This CDR3 spans 12 amino acids. Germline-derived CDR1 and CDR2 are LGHDT and YNNKEL (reference sequence). The germline V and J ends were trimmed by 3 bases and 10 bases, with 9 bases remaining between them. The full variable domain, completed using reference TRBV3-1 and TRBJ1-4, is DTAVSQTPKYLVTQMGNDKSIKCEQNLGHDTMYWYKQDSKKFLKIMFSYNNKELIINETVPNRFSPKSPDKAHLNLHINSLELGDSAVYFCASSHRERKLFFGSGTQLSVL.

The chain is built from TRBV2 and TRBJ2-1, with D unclear. Germline lookup yields CDR1 SNHLY and CDR2 FYNNEI. The CDR3 contains 13 residues. V lost 8 bases, J lost 5 bases, and 13 bases lay in between. CDR3 DNA: TGTGCCAGCGGCCTTTTCCCCGACAATGAGCAGTTCTTC. Translating gives CASGLFPDNEQFF.

The chain employs TRBV9 and TRBJ2-3, with 7 nucleotides matching TRBD2. This CDR3 has 17 amino acids. The germline CDR1 and CDR2 sequences are SGDLS and YYNGEE. V was pared by 1 base and J by 6 bases, with 14 bases of the junction left unmatched. CDR3: CASSVLGLAVPSDTQYF. CDR3 in DNA: TGTGCCAGCAGCGTACTGGGGCTAGCGGTCCCATCGGATACGCAGTATTTT.

Turning to this clonotype: It may be a read error: a sequence one base away is much more abundant. CDR3 coding DNA: TGCGCCAGCAGAGAAGGACGGGGCGAAGAGACCCAGTACTTC. Amino acid sequence: CASREGRGEETQYF. The rearrangement uses TRBV5-1 and TRBJ2-5; D may correspond to TRBD1 or TRBD2 (5 bases each). V was clipped by 5 bases and J by 3 bases, with 14 bases between them. The CDR3 totals 14 residues. CDR1 and CDR2 from the germline V gene are SGHRS and YFSETQ. Filled out from reference TRBV5-1 and TRBJ2-5, the complete variable domain reads KAGVTQTPRYLIKTRGQQVTLSCSPISGHRSVSWYQQTPGQGLQFLFEYFSETQRNKGNFPGRFSGRQFSNSRSEMNVSTLELGDSALYLCASREGRGEETQYFGPGTRLLVL.

The chain uses TRBV20-1 and TRBJ2-4; D unresolved. This CDR3 comprises 11 residues. Germline V gene sequence: CDR1 DFQATT, CDR2 SNEGSKA (reference sequence). V was shortened by 6 bases and J by 5 bases, with 8 bases between the two germline ends. Here the CDR3 DNA reads TGCAGTGCCTGGTACCAAAACATTCAGTACTTC. Translating it yields CSAWYQNIQYF.